The sequence of this T cell receptor (beta chain) was determined in a study of cytomegalovirus exposure and HLA in healthy donors. Findings and caveats of the study: Data from an earlier analysis indicated that most TCR beta V segments were productive either about 90% or about 30% of the time. Further analysis, carried out later, found HLA-associated TCR beta chains more clonally expanded than equally common other chains. The study labeled 170 or so TCR beta chains cytomegalovirus-associated. Presence/absence analyses assumed roughly uniform sequencing depth across donors.

The germline V and J ends were trimmed by 0 bases and 7 bases, with 11 bases remaining between them. The CDR3 is 14 amino acids. CDR1 is SGDLS, CDR2 YYNGEE, per germline. PCR primers comprised 60 Vbeta and 13 Jbeta primers. Only in-frame clones appear in the TCRdb table, and some are missing; sequencing was by immunoSEQ multiplex PCR. This sample has 150,000 to 160,000 clones, with approximately 80% found just once. With regard to this clone: Its antigen remains unidentified.

The sequencing input was PBMCs. The sequence was obtained from a woman in her 40s in good health and CMV-seropositive. The chain employs TRBV9 and TRBJ2-1; possible D gene TRBD1, 5 bases. Here the CDR3 DNA reads TGTGCCAGCAGCGTAGATAGGGGTAGGAATGAGCAGTTCTTC. Translation: CASSVDRGRNEQFF. Using reference TRBV9 and TRBJ2-1 for the parts outside the CDR3, the full variable domain is DSGVTQTPKHLITATGQRVTLRCSPRSGDLSVYWYQQSLDQGLQFLIQYYNGEERAKGNILERFSAQQFPDLHSELNLSSLELGDSALYFCASSVDRGRNEQFFGPGTRLTVL.